This T cell receptor (beta chain) was identified in a study of CD8 T cells in Susac syndrome. Study conclusions and caveats: In total CD8+ repertoires, 15 to 20 Susac-specific public clones were found, and five in CD8+ TEMRA repertoires.

CD8+ and CD4+ T cells taken from blood had their TCR beta sequenced. With respect to this clonotype: The antigen is unknown.

Reverse transcription of about 0.45 to 1 ug RNA was performed with random hexamers. TCRdb fed the immunoSEQ multiplex PCR reads into MiXCR, producing one record per CDR3 protein. Among around 53,000 distinct CDR3 sequences listed, approximately 95% were seen once. The CDR3 runs 18 residues. V lost 6 bases, J lost 4 bases, and 16 bases stayed unmatched. Germline V CDR1 and CDR2: KGHDR, SFDVKD. Sequencing used CD8+ T cells from PBMCs. The rearrangement uses TRBV24-1 and TRBJ2-2, with 7 bases identical to TRBD1. The sequence derives from a human donor with Susac syndrome. CDR3 nucleotides: TGTGCCACCAGTCCCCTAACAGGGGACACAGGGGTCACCGGGGAGCTGTTTTTT. Translated, it gives CATSPLTGDTGVTGELFF.